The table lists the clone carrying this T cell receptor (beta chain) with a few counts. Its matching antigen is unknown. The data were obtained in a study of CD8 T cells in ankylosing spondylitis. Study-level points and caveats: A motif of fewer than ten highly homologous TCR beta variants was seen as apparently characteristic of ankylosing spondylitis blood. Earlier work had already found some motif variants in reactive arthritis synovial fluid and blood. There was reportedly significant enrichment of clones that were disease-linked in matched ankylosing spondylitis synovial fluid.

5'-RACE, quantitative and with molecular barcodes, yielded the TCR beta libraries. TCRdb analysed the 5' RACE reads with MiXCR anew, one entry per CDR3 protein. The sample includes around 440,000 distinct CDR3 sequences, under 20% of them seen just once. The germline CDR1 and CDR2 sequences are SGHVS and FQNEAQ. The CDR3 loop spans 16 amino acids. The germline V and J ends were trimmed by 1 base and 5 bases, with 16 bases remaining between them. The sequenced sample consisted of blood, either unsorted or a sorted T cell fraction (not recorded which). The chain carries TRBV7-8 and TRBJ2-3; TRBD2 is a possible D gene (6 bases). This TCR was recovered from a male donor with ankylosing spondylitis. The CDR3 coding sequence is TGTGCCAGCAGCTTAGTTTGGCGGGATTTTATAGATACGCAGTATTTT. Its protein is CASSLVWRDFIDTQYF.